These 20 T cell receptor beta chains originate from one sample sequenced in a study of OX40 agonist ivuxolimab in advanced cancers. The repertoire was sequenced with immunoSEQ multiplex PCR; TCRdb's copy has only in-frame clones and lacks some. Of about 70,000 clones detected, more than 70% appear once; the ten largest clones hold 6.5% to 7.5%. The input for sequencing was CD4+ or CD8+ T cells sorted from blood, taken in a trial of the OX40 agonist ivuxolimab. Receptors originate from an adult with an advanced solid tumor such as melanoma, head and neck, liver or kidney cancer.

This rearrangement joins TRBV5-1 to TRBJ1-1, with 7 bases that match TRBD1. J lost 7 bases, V lost 3 bases, and 9 bases had no gene match. Germline V gene data show CDR1 as SGHRS and CDR2 as YFSETQ. This CDR3 contains 14 residues. Here the CDR3 reads CASSSVDRTNEAFF. DNA of the CDR3: TGCGCCAGCAGCTCGGTGGACAGGACCAATGAAGCTTTCTTT.

This clone was observed many times. The rearrangement joins TRBV7-9 to TRBJ2-1; 14 positions match TRBD2. Trimming removed 5 bases from V and 7 bases from J; junction bases left unmatched: 10. Germline CDR1 reads SEHNR; CDR2 reads FQNEAQ (reference sequence). This CDR3 is built from 17 residues. The CDR3 spells CASSPRRLAGGLNEQFF. The CDR3 nucleotides are TGTGCCAGCAGCCCCCGACGACTAGCGGGGGGGCTGAATGAGCAGTTCTTC.

The chain uses TRBV5-1 and TRBJ1-1; TRBD1 matches 8 bases. The CDR3 consists of 15 residues. V shed 4 bases and J 8 bases; nucleotides not matched to a gene: 13. Germline values: CDR1 SGHRS, CDR2 YFSETQ. The CDR3 protein is CASSPTPDRGLEAFF. The CDR3 nucleotides read TGCGCCAGCAGCCCGACCCCTGACAGGGGACTCGAAGCTTTCTTT.

The chain recombines TRBV7-6 with TRBJ2-7, with TRBD2 matching over 7 bases. Per germline, CDR1 SGHVS and CDR2 FNYEAQ. V shed 5 bases and J 3 bases; nucleotides not matched to a gene: 13. CDR3 length: 16 residues. The CDR3 DNA reads as TGTGCCAGCAGCAGCGGGACGACAGAGCATTTCTACGAGCAGTACTTC. Protein: CASSSGTTEHFYEQYF. The full variable domain, rest sourced from reference TRBV7-6 and TRBJ2-7, is GAGVSQSPRYKVTKRGQDVALRCDPISGHVSLYWYRQALGQGPEFLTYFNYEAQQDKSGLPNDRFSAERPEGSISTLTIQRTEQRDSAMYRCASSSGTTEHFYEQYFGPGTRLTVT.

The chain carries TRBV7-5 and TRBJ1-2; the D call in the table, TRBD1, was not verified against the DNA. TRBV7-5 is assigned pseudogene status. CDR3 length: 17 amino acids. The CDR3 DNA sequence: TGTGCCAGAAGCCCACTAAACGCAGGGGGCGCGAACTATGGCTACACCTTC. Amino acid sequence: CARSPLNAGGANYGYTF.

The chain combines TRBV5-1 with TRBJ2-7; D is possibly TRBD1 (6 bases). This CDR3 comprises 12 residues. V shed 4 bases and J shed 4 bases, with 9 bases lying between them. Germline V gene data show CDR1 as SGHRS and CDR2 as YFSETQ. The chain's CDR3 is CASSQTGYEQYF. The DNA of the CDR3 is TGCGCCAGCAGCCAGACAGGTTACGAGCAGTACTTC.

This clone has just a few counts. The chain carries TRBV19 and TRBJ2-6, with 7 bases matching TRBD2. V lost 7 bases to trimming and J lost 2 bases; unmatched junction nucleotides: 11. Germline V gene sequence: CDR1 LNHDA, CDR2 SQIVND (reference sequence). This CDR3 region has 17 residues. The CDR3 nucleotides read TGTGCCAGTAAGAGGGTGGCGGGAGCTGCTGGGGCCAACGTCCTGACTTTC. Translated, it gives CASKRVAGAAGANVLTF.

V usage is TRBV27 and J usage is TRBJ2-1, with TRBD1 identical over 10 bases. The V segment lost 6 bases and the J segment 4 bases; nucleotides outside the gene matches: 3. The CDR3 extends over 14 amino acids. CDR1 MNHEY and CDR2 SMNVEV come from the germline V gene (reference sequence). The CDR3 DNA sequence: TGTGCCAGCAGGAAGGGACAGGGGTACAATGAGCAGTTCTTC. It yields the protein CASRKGQGYNEQFF.

This clone came up once. The J gene is TRBJ2-7, the V gene TRBV5-1; the D gene is possibly TRBD1 (6 bases). The V end lost 4 bases, the J end lost 0 bases, and 20 bases lay between the germline ends. Germline loops: CDR1 SGHRS, CDR2 YFSETQ. This CDR3 is built from 17 residues. CDR3: CASSHTWTVPPSYEQYF. For the CDR3, the DNA is TGCGCCAGCAGCCACACCTGGACAGTCCCACCCTCCTACGAGCAGTACTTC.

This clone came up once. The V gene is TRBV4-1, the J gene TRBJ2-7, with 9 bases lining up with TRBD1. The CDR3 contains 15 residues. In germline, CDR1 is MGHRA, CDR2 YSYEKL. With 4 bases clipped from V and 1 base from J, the junction kept 5 bases outside the gene matches. CDR3 coding DNA: TGCGCCAGCAGCCTCTCCGACAGGGGGTCCTACGAGCAGTACTTC. It is translated as CASSLSDRGSYEQYF.

This clone has just one count. The gene calls are TRBV7-6 and TRBJ1-2; TRBD1 is a possible D gene (5 bases). The CDR3 extends over 14 amino acids. V was trimmed by 1 base and J by 5 bases, leaving 11 bases between them. Per the germline V gene, CDR1 is SGHVS and CDR2 is FNYEAQ. For the CDR3, the DNA is TGTGCCAGCAGCTTAGGGGGCCCCACGTATGGCTACACCTTC. Translating it yields CASSLGGPTYGYTF.

For the CDR3, the DNA is TGTGCCAGCAGCTTAGTTTCCGGGAAGATGAGCGCTGAAGCTTTCTTT. The encoded protein is CASSLVSGKMSAEAFF. The V and J genes are TRBV7-2 and TRBJ1-1; D is undetermined. V was pared by 1 base and J by 6 bases, with 18 bases between. The length of the CDR3 is 16 residues. CDR1 and CDR2 (germline): SGHTA, FQGNSA.

The rearrangement joins TRBV7-2 to TRBJ2-2; D might be TRBD2 (5 bases). With 5 bases removed from V and 6 bases from J, the gap between germline ends came to 10 bases. Germline-derived CDR1 and CDR2 are SGHTA and FQGNSA. The CDR3 has 13 amino acids. The CDR3 DNA is TGTGCCAGCAGCCTGGACGGGGCCGGGGAGCTGTTTTTT. Its translation is CASSLDGAGELFF.

The CDR3 sequence: CAWRGVGIQYF. DNA for the CDR3: TGTGCCTGGAGGGGAGTGGGCATTCAGTACTTC. The chain links TRBV30 to TRBJ2-4; weak D call: TRBD2 (5 bases). Trimming cost V 3 bases and J 9 bases, with 9 bases left between them. The CDR3 extends over 11 amino acids. In germline, CDR1 is GTSNPN, CDR2 SVGIG (reference sequence). The whole variable domain, filled in from reference TRBV30 and TRBJ2-4, reads SQTIHQWPATLVQPVGSPLSLECTVEGTSNPNLYWYRQAAGRGLQLLFYSVGIGQISSEVPQNLSASRPQDRQFILSSKKLLLSDSGFYLCAWRGVGIQYFGAGTRLSVL.

The chain joins TRBV9 to TRBJ1-2; 7 nucleotides match TRBD1. The CDR3 length is 15 residues. The V gene's germline CDR1 is SGDLS and CDR2 YYNGEE. With 4 bases clipped from V and 3 bases from J, the junction kept 9 bases outside the gene matches. This CDR3 reads CASSSRGGRDYGYTF. Written as DNA, the CDR3 is TGTGCCAGCAGCTCCAGGGGGGGCAGGGACTATGGCTACACCTTC.

V is TRBV5-4 and J is TRBJ1-4, with D possibly TRBD1 on 6 matching bases. The CDR3 loop spans 14 amino acids. Germline CDR1 and CDR2: SGHNT and YYREEE (reference sequence). V was trimmed by 2 bases and J by 8 bases, leaving 13 bases between them. As DNA, the CDR3 is TGTGCCAGCAGCTTAGACAGGAGGCAAGAAAAACTGTTTTTT. Amino acids: CASSLDRRQEKLFF. The full variable domain, rest sourced from reference TRBV5-4 and TRBJ1-4, is ETGVTQSPTHLIKTRGQQVTLRCSSQSGHNTVSWYQQALGQGPQFIFQYYREEENGRGNFPPRFSGLQFPNYSSELNVNALELDDSALYLCASSLDRRQEKLFFGSGTQLSVL.

The rearrangement joins TRBV9 to TRBJ2-6; D possibly corresponds to TRBD2 (6 bases). This CDR3 contains 18 residues. V lost 0 bases to trimming and J lost 0 bases, with 13 bases between them. Germline loops: CDR1 SGDLS, CDR2 YYNGEE. CDR3 DNA sequence: TGTGCCAGCAGCGTAGTACCGGGACTTTCCTCTGGGGCCAACGTCCTGACTTTC. Its protein is CASSVVPGLSSGANVLTF.

V usage is TRBV27 and J usage is TRBJ1-2; 8 bases are shared with TRBD1. The CDR3 is 14 residues long. J was trimmed by 10 bases and V by 4 bases; bases with no gene match: 11. Germline V gene lookup returns CDR1 MNHEY and CDR2 SMNVEV (reference sequence). CDR3 bases: TGTGCCAGCAGTTCGATCGGACAGGGAGGGTCCTACACCTTC. It encodes CASSSIGQGGSYTF.

The chain links TRBV7-2 to TRBJ1-1, with TRBD1 as a possible D gene (6 bases). Germline V lookup: CDR1 SGHTA, CDR2 FQGNSA. The CDR3 is 14 residues long. V was clipped by 3 bases and J by 5 bases, with 13 bases between them. The CDR3 region has the DNA TGTGCCAGCAGCTTGGACACAGGGAGGACTGAAGCTTTCTTT. Protein sequence: CASSLDTGRTEAFF.

This chain connects TRBV30 to TRBJ2-1; no clear D gene. CDR3 length equals 13 residues. V was clipped by 8 bases and J by 9 bases, with 20 bases between them. The germline gives CDR1 GTSNPN, CDR2 SVGIG (reference sequence). Written as DNA, the CDR3 is TGTGCCAATCACCCAAGGACGTTAGGTGAGCAGTTCTTC. Protein sequence: CANHPRTLGEQFF.